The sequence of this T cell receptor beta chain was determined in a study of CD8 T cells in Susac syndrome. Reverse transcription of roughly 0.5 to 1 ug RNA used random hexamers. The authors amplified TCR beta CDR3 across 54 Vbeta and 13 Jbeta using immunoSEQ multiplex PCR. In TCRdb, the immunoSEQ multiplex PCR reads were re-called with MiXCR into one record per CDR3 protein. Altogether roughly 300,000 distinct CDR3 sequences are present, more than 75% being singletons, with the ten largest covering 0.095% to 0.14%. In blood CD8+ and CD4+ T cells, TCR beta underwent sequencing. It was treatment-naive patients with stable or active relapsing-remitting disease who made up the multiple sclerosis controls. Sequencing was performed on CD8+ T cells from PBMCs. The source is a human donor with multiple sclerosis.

The CDR3 reads CASSVEIAGGTYNEQFF. In DNA, the CDR3 is TGTGCCAGCAGCGTAGAGATAGCGGGAGGAACCTACAATGAGCAGTTCTTC. V gene TRBV9 combines with J gene TRBJ2-1, with 10 bases identical to TRBD2. Per germline, CDR1 SGDLS and CDR2 YYNGEE. There are 17 residues in the CDR3. V shed 0 bases, J shed 2 bases, and the junction held 5 bases outside the gene matches.